The 26 T cell receptor beta chains below come from one sample, sequenced in a study of blood T cell repertoires in COVID-19. Data came from immunoSEQ multiplex PCR; TCRdb stores just in-frame clones and leaves some out. The table has a few hundred thousand clones, roughly 85% seen once. Source material: peripheral blood. These receptors all stem from a woman between 65 and 79 years old with COVID-19, enrolled during active disease.

The chain couples TRBV4-1 to TRBJ2-3; 7 bases match TRBD2. CDR3 length equals 16 residues. V lost 1 base and J lost 4; bases outside the gene matches: 8. The germline CDR1 and CDR2 sequences are MGHRA and YSYEKL. This CDR3 reads CASSQGSLAVSDTQYF. CDR3 DNA sequence: TGCGCCAGCAGCCAAGGATCCCTAGCGGTCTCAGATACGCAGTATTTT.

The V gene is TRBV7-6, the J gene TRBJ1-1, with 7 bases identical to TRBD1. V dropped 3 bases and J dropped 0; count of bases not matched to a gene: 7. This CDR3 contains 16 residues. The germline gives CDR1 SGHVS, CDR2 FNYEAQ. The CDR3 sequence is CASSLIQGLVNTEAFF. CDR3 nucleotide sequence: TGTGCCAGCAGCTTGATACAGGGGTTGGTGAACACTGAAGCTTTCTTT.

This clone appeared a few times. V is TRBV7-2 and J is TRBJ2-7; 9 bases agree with TRBD2. CDR3 length: 15 amino acids. CDR1 is SGHTA, CDR2 FQGNSA, per germline. The ends lost 1 base at V and 4 bases at J; junction bases unmatched: 5. CDR3 sequence: CASSLVLAGSYEQYF. CDR3 DNA sequence: TGTGCCAGCAGCTTAGTGCTAGCGGGGTCGTACGAGCAGTACTTC.

This clone was counted a single time. One junction end does not reproduce the germline sequence, and a read error may be involved. The rearrangement joins TRBV19 to TRBJ1-2; 9 bases map to TRBD1. From germline, CDR1 is LNHDA and CDR2 SQIVND (reference sequence). The CDR3 contains 12 residues. The chain's CDR3 is CASNPGQGSVIF. CDR3 nucleotides: TGTGCCAGTAACCCGGGACAGGGTTCAGTCATCTTC.

The chain has TRBV10-1 and TRBJ2-2, with 7 bases lining up with TRBD2. Trimming at V came to 4 bases and at J to 4 bases, leaving 27 bases not matched to a gene. The CDR3 spans 22 residues. Germline V gene lookup returns CDR1 WNHNN and CDR2 SYGVQD (reference sequence). The CDR3 coding sequence is TGCGCCAGCAGTGTCAGCAGGTTTAGTACGAGCGGGGTCGGGCAGGGCACCGGGGAGCTGTTTTTT. Protein: CASSVSRFSTSGVGQGTGELFF.

V and J are TRBV5-5 and TRBJ2-1, with TRBD2 identical over 11 bases. Trimming removed 2 bases from V and 1 base from J; junction bases left unmatched: 5. CDR1 and CDR2 from the germline V gene are SGHKS and YYEKEE (reference sequence). CDR3 size: 17 residues. The CDR3 DNA is TGTGCCAGCAGCTTATTAGCGGGGGGGACATCCTACAATGAGCAGTTCTTC. It encodes CASSLLAGGTSYNEQFF.

The chain has TRBV7-8 and TRBJ1-1; 8 bases match TRBD1. The length of the CDR3 is 14 residues. V shed 5 bases and J 6 bases; nucleotides not matched to a gene: 8. The germline CDR1 and CDR2 sequences are SGHVS and FQNEAQ. DNA of the CDR3: TGTGCCAGCAGCCCATCAGGGGGCATGGCTGAAGCTTTCTTT. Translation: CASSPSGGMAEAFF.

The chain combines TRBV6-6 with TRBJ1-1; D is uncertain. The CDR3 covers 14 residues. The germline V gene encodes CDR1 MNHNY and CDR2 SVGAGI (reference sequence). The ends were cut back, 8 bases at V and 6 bases at J, with 19 bases in the middle. The CDR3 region is CASRPRVLFPEAFF. The DNA for the CDR3 is TGTGCCAGCCGACCCCGGGTCCTATTCCCTGAAGCTTTCTTT.

Here the CDR3 DNA reads TGTGCCAGCACCTCTGGCGGGGTACAAGAGACCCAGTACTTC. Translation gives CASTSGGVQETQYF. V and J are TRBV7-6 and TRBJ2-5, with TRBD2 as a possible D gene (6 bases). V lost 7 bases and J 2 bases, leaving 14 bases between the germline ends. CDR1 and CDR2 from the germline V gene are SGHVS and FNYEAQ. This CDR3 is 14 amino acids long.

J is TRBJ2-2 and V is TRBV7-6, with unresolved D. V shed 2 bases and J shed 6 bases, with 13 bases lying between them. The germline CDR1 and CDR2 sequences are SGHVS and FNYEAQ. This CDR3 is built from 15 residues. This CDR3 reads CASSLNNQQSGELFF. The CDR3 coding sequence is TGTGCCAGCAGCTTAAATAACCAACAGTCCGGGGAGCTGTTTTTT.

The V gene is TRBV10-3, the J gene TRBJ1-5; D call uncertain. CDR1 and CDR2 from the germline V gene are ENHRY and SYGVKD. The CDR3 runs to 12 residues. The V end was cut by 6 bases, the J end by 7 bases, with 10 bases between. CDR3 residues: CAIRATGQPQHF. The DNA of the CDR3 is TGTGCCATCAGGGCAACGGGACAGCCCCAGCATTTT.

The V call is TRBV7-8, the J call TRBJ1-5; the match to TRBD1 covers 9 bases. There are 16 residues in the CDR3. The junction had 6 bases not matched to a gene; V was cut back by 4 bases and J by 2 bases. Germline V lookup: CDR1 SGHVS, CDR2 FQNEAQ. The CDR3 DNA is TGTGCCAGCAGCTCTTACAGGGGGCGCGGCAATCAGCCCCAGCATTTT. It codes for CASSSYRGRGNQPQHF.

The chain has TRBV3-1 (or the pseudogene TRBV3-2) and TRBJ1-2; unclear D gene. The CDR3 sequence is 13 residues long. Between the trimmed V and J ends, which lost 4 bases and 3 bases, there was a span of 9 bases. Germline V gives CDR1 LGHDT, CDR2 YNNKEL (reference sequence). CDR3 sequence: CASSPGIHYGYTF. The CDR3 region has the DNA TGTGCCAGCAGCCCCGGGATACACTATGGCTACACCTTC.

The gene calls are TRBV25-1 and TRBJ1-2, with 8 bases identical to TRBD1. V was pared by 6 bases and J by 7 bases, with 1 base of the junction left unmatched. This CDR3 has 11 residues. The germline gives CDR1 MGHDK, CDR2 SYGVNS. CDR3 region: CASRTGGGYTF. The CDR3 DNA sequence: TGTGCCAGCAGAACAGGGGGTGGCTACACCTTC.

The V and J genes are TRBV10-3 and TRBJ1-2; 10 bases are a match to TRBD1. Germline V lookup: CDR1 ENHRY, CDR2 SYGVKD. V was pared by 4 bases and J by 5 bases, with 7 bases of the junction left unmatched. The CDR3 runs to 15 residues. The CDR3 here is CAISVSGTGVYGYTF. DNA for the CDR3: TGTGCCATCAGTGTCTCCGGGACAGGGGTATATGGCTACACCTTC.

The chain uses TRBV5-4 and TRBJ2-1, with 7 positions matching TRBD2. The germline V gene encodes CDR1 SGHNT and CDR2 YYREEE (reference sequence). The junction had 8 bases not matched to a gene; V was cut back by 1 base and J by 7 bases. The CDR3 sequence is 15 residues long. As DNA, the CDR3 is TGTGCCAGCAGCTTGTCCTTCGGCGGGAGTAATGAGCAGTTCTTC. Translation: CASSLSFGGSNEQFF.

As to this clone: This CDR3 is also generated by other DNA sequences in the sample. This sequence joins TRBV9 and TRBJ2-1, with D possibly TRBD1 on 5 matching bases. Germline assignment: CDR1 SGDLS and CDR2 YYNGEE. V was shortened by 2 bases and J by 0 bases, with 9 bases between the two germline ends. CDR3 length: 15 residues. In DNA, the CDR3 is TGTGCCAGCAGCGTGGGTAGGGGCTCCTACAATGAGCAGTTCTTC. This translates into CASSVGRGSYNEQFF.

The chain joins TRBV6-2 or TRBV6-3 to TRBJ2-4; 9 positions match TRBD2. The germline V gene encodes CDR1 MNHEY and CDR2 SVGEGT. The CDR3 loop spans 16 amino acids. V was pared by 4 bases and J by 0 bases, with 4 bases of the junction left unmatched. The CDR3 sequence is CASSLVTSGAKNIQYF. The CDR3 nucleotides read TGTGCCAGCAGTTTGGTGACTAGCGGAGCCAAAAACATTCAGTACTTC.

The chain couples TRBV6-5 to TRBJ1-5; D not resolved. The V end lost 6 bases, the J end lost 9 bases, and 18 bases lay between the germline ends. This CDR3 spans 14 amino acids. Germline V gives CDR1 MNHEY, CDR2 SVGAGI. The CDR3: CASRADSSSGPQHF. CDR3 sequence (DNA): TGTGCCAGCAGGGCCGACTCCTCTTCGGGGCCCCAGCATTTT.

The V and J genes are TRBV7-2 and TRBJ1-1; 8 nucleotides agree with TRBD1. Germline values: CDR1 SGHTA, CDR2 FQGNSA. The J segment lost 4 bases and the V segment lost 4 bases, leaving 5 bases of the junction unmatched. CDR3 length equals 14 residues. The CDR3 DNA is TGTGCCAGCAGCTCCTCAGGGGGCGTCACTGAAGCTTTCTTT. This translates into CASSSSGGVTEAFF.

CDR3 in DNA: TGTGCCAGCAGCTTAGGGGTTGGGGGACAGGGTGTTCGTGGCTACACCTTC. Translation gives CASSLGVGGQGVRGYTF. The chain joins TRBV7-8 to TRBJ1-2; 9 bases align to TRBD1. CDR3 size: 17 residues. The germline V gene encodes CDR1 SGHVS and CDR2 FQNEAQ. V dropped 1 base and J dropped 7; count of bases not matched to a gene: 13. The entire variable domain, with the rest obtained from reference TRBV7-8 and TRBJ1-2, is as follows: GAGVSQSPRYKVAKRGQDVALRCDPISGHVSLFWYQQALGQGPEFLTYFQNEAQLDKSGLPSDRFFAERPEGSVSTLKIQRTQQEDSAVYLCASSLGVGGQGVRGYTFGSGTRLTVV.

This chain uses TRBV3-1 (or the pseudogene TRBV3-2) with TRBJ1-2, with TRBD1 matching over 11 bases. The germline CDR1 and CDR2 sequences are LGHDT and YNNKEL (reference sequence). V was pared by 0 bases and J by 8 bases, with 8 bases of the junction left unmatched. The length of the CDR3 is 16 residues. This CDR3 reads CASSQEFSGQGGGYTF. Written as DNA, the CDR3 is TGTGCCAGCAGCCAAGAGTTCTCGGGACAGGGGGGAGGCTACACCTTC.

The chain employs TRBV15 and TRBJ2-5, with D unclear. Germline loops: CDR1 LNHNV, CDR2 YYDKDF (reference sequence). V was cut by 2 bases and J by 2 bases, with 9 bases left in between. The CDR3 is 14 amino acids. CDR3 in amino acids: CATSRHLNQETQYF. The CDR3 DNA reads TGTGCCACCAGCAGACACCTAAATCAAGAGACCCAGTACTTC.

This clone was seen just once. V is TRBV9 and J is TRBJ1-6, with a weak D call TRBD1 (5 bases). The CDR3 has 15 residues. V was clipped by 2 bases and J by 7 bases, with 13 bases between them. Germline loops: CDR1 SGDLS, CDR2 YYNGEE. In DNA, the CDR3 is TGTGCCAGCAGCGTCGATGGGGCGCGAAATTCACCCCTCCACTTT. This encodes CASSVDGARNSPLHF.

This clone has only one observation. The chain recombines TRBV11-3 with TRBJ1-1; D not certain. Germline-derived CDR1 and CDR2 are SGHNT and YENEEA. The CDR3 has 13 residues. The V and J ends lost 2 bases and 4 bases respectively, with 8 bases between them. CDR3 DNA: TGTGCCAGCAGCTTATCCAGTTTCACTGAAGCTTTCTTT. Translation gives CASSLSSFTEAFF.

The chain employs TRBV5-6 and TRBJ1-2; 12 bases fit TRBD1. The germline V gene has CDR1 SGHDT and CDR2 YYEEEE. The CDR3 extends over 17 amino acids. Trimming took 0 bases from V and 8 from J; bases not matched to a gene: 11. CDR3 DNA: TGTGCCAGCAGCTTGGGCCCGGGACAGGGGGCGTTAGAAGGCTACACCTTC. Encoded protein: CASSLGPGQGALEGYTF.